The 24 T cell receptor beta chains below all came from one sample that was sequenced in a study of beta chain features in type 1 diabetes. Expressed TCRB transcripts were sequenced because the isolated RNA had all been reverse transcribed beforehand. Sequencing used immunoSEQ multiplex PCR; TCRdb keeps in-frame clones, though not all of them. The sample includes 95,000 to 110,000 clones, under 30% seen only once; the top ten take 0.5% to 0.6%. Their specific antigens are unknown. Study-level points and caveats: A moderate, significant TCRB CDR3 shortening appeared in type 1 diabetes across four CD4+ subsets.

Sequencing was performed on central memory CD4+ T cells from blood. The receptors originated from a woman aged 18-29 years with type 1 diabetes.

This clone was found a few times. DNA for the CDR3: TGCGCCAGCAGCCCTCGGGGGGGCGGTCAGCCCCAGCATTTT. Its protein product is CASSPRGGGQPQHF. The gene calls are TRBV5-1 and TRBJ1-5, with a possible D match to TRBD1 (6 bases). From germline, CDR1 is SGHRS and CDR2 YFSETQ. The V end lost 4 bases, the J end lost 6 bases, and 14 bases lay between the germline ends. The CDR3 spans 14 residues.

This chain joins TRBV10-2 and TRBJ1-2, with D possibly being TRBD1 (6 bases). V was trimmed by 8 bases and J by 4 bases, leaving 11 bases between them. In germline, CDR1 is WSHSY, CDR2 SAAADI. The CDR3 is 12 residues long. In DNA form, the CDR3 reads TGCGCCAGCTTAGGGGACATCTATGGCTACACCTTC. Translated: CASLGDIYGYTF.

This clone was picked up a small number of times. The V and J genes are TRBV18 and TRBJ2-6, with 10 bases aligning to TRBD1. In germline, CDR1 is KGHSH, CDR2 LQKENI. With V trimmed by 3 bases and J by 3 bases, 5 bases remained unmatched. The CDR3 is 17 amino acids. Here the CDR3 reads CASSPSGQGFGANVLTF. CDR3 DNA: TGTGCCAGCTCACCGTCGGGACAGGGGTTTGGGGCCAACGTCCTGACTTTC.

This clone was counted a few times. J is TRBJ2-3 and V is TRBV5-1, with a weak D call TRBD1 (6 bases). Germline-derived CDR1 and CDR2 are SGHRS and YFSETQ. Trimming shortened V by 4 bases and J by 6 bases, and 12 bases separated the two germline ends. This CDR3 region has 13 residues. The CDR3: CASSGQGSDTQYF. For the CDR3, the DNA is TGCGCCAGCAGCGGCCAGGGGTCCGATACGCAGTATTTT.

The V call is TRBV19, the J call TRBJ2-3, with TRBD2 as a possible D gene (6 bases). Germline-derived CDR1 and CDR2 are LNHDA and SQIVND (reference sequence). CDR3 length: 14 residues. Trimming shortened V by 7 bases and J by 1 base, and 12 bases separated the two germline ends. The CDR3 region has the DNA TGTGCCAGTAACCCGACGGGGGGCACAGATACGCAGTATTTT. Translated: CASNPTGGTDTQYF.

This clone was found once. The J gene is TRBJ2-3, the V gene TRBV5-1; TRBD1 matches at 8 bases. The CDR3 length is 15 residues. In germline, CDR1 is SGHRS, CDR2 YFSETQ. The ends lost 2 bases at V and 1 base at J; junction bases unmatched: 3. CDR3 amino acids: CASSFQGARTDTQYF. CDR3 sequence (DNA): TGCGCCAGCAGCTTCCAGGGGGCGCGCACAGATACGCAGTATTTT.

CDR3 loop: CASSPNRGQVGTDTQYF. The CDR3, as DNA: TGTGCCAGCAGCCCAAACAGGGGGCAGGTTGGCACAGATACGCAGTATTTT. V is TRBV7-7 and J is TRBJ2-3; 9 bases are shared with TRBD1. This CDR3 spans 17 amino acids. Germline V lookup: CDR1 SSHAT, CDR2 FNYEAQ (reference sequence). V lost 5 bases, J lost 1 base, and 10 bases stayed unmatched.

The chain couples TRBV5-6 to TRBJ1-5, with 7 bases aligning to TRBD1. CDR1 is SGHDT, CDR2 YYEEEE, per germline. The CDR3 is made up of 16 amino acids. The trim removed 1 base at V and 0 bases at J, leaving 4 bases unmatched. The DNA of the CDR3 is TGTGCCAGCAGCTTGTACAGGGGCGCTAGCAATCAGCCCCAGCATTTT. Translating it yields CASSLYRGASNQPQHF.

This clone showed up just a few times. The chain employs TRBV7-2 and TRBJ2-3; D perhaps matches TRBD2 (6 bases). The CDR3 runs to 15 residues. Germline-derived CDR1 and CDR2 are SGHTA and FQGNSA. The V end lost 1 base, the J end lost 4 bases, and 12 bases lay between the germline ends. In DNA, the CDR3 is TGTGCCAGCAGCTTAGGGGGGGATCGGGCAGATACGCAGTATTTT. Amino acid sequence: CASSLGGDRADTQYF.

The V call is TRBV5-1, the J call TRBJ1-1; D remains ambiguous. The CDR3 contains 14 residues. Germline V gene data show CDR1 as SGHRS and CDR2 as YFSETQ. Trimming stripped 4 bases from V and 1 base from J, with 11 bases between. This CDR3 is CASSQQNSNTEAFF. The CDR3 DNA follows: TGCGCCAGCAGCCAACAGAATTCGAACACTGAAGCTTTCTTT.

V gene TRBV7-2 combines with J gene TRBJ2-1; D might be TRBD2 (5 bases). Deletions cut 3 bases from V and 9 bases from J, with 12 bases between. The CDR3 loop spans 13 amino acids. Germline V CDR1 and CDR2: SGHTA, FQGNSA. The CDR3 loop is CASSLNGGLEQFF. The CDR3 coding sequence is TGTGCCAGCAGCTTGAATGGAGGTCTTGAGCAGTTCTTC.

This chain links TRBV14 with TRBJ2-5; 8 positions agree with TRBD2. Germline CDR1 SGHDN, CDR2 FVKESK. V was pared by 1 base and J by 1 base, with 5 bases of the junction left unmatched. The CDR3 sequence is 16 residues long. The CDR3 coding sequence is TGTGCCAGCAGCCAAGTTAGCGGGGCGCTCCAAGAGACCCAGTACTTC. This translates into CASSQVSGALQETQYF.

This clone turned up a few times. This chain links TRBV18 with TRBJ1-5; the D gene is possibly TRBD1 (5 bases). Germline CDR1 is KGHSH and CDR2 is LQKENI. CDR3 length: 13 amino acids. V was clipped by 6 bases and J by 2 bases, with 8 bases between them. The CDR3 region has the DNA TGTGCCAGCTCCCTACAGGGCAATCAGCCCCAGCATTTT. Protein sequence: CASSLQGNQPQHF.

Only a few counts were recorded for this clone. The chain is built from TRBV19 and TRBJ2-1; D might be TRBD2 (7 bases). Trimming took 4 bases from V and 6 from J, leaving 19 bases between them. This CDR3 is built from 16 residues. Germline CDR1 reads LNHDA; CDR2 reads SQIVND (reference sequence). In nucleotides, the CDR3 is TGTGCCAGTAGTAGGACTAAAGGACTAGGGGGCAATGAGCAGTTCTTC. Protein sequence: CASSRTKGLGGNEQFF. Based on the CDR3 plus reference TRBV19 and TRBJ2-1, the full variable domain is DGGITQSPKYLFRKEGQNVTLSCEQNLNHDAMYWYRQDPGQGLRLIYYSQIVNDFQKGDIAEGYSVSREKKESFPLTVTSAQKNPTAFYLCASSRTKGLGGNEQFFGPGTRLTVL.

The table lists this clone with a few counts. The gene calls are TRBV28 and TRBJ1-5; no firm D call. V gave up 6 bases and J gave up 0 bases, with 3 bases separating them. There are 12 residues in the CDR3. Germline CDR1 MDHEN, CDR2 SYDVKM. CDR3 DNA: TGTGCCAGCAGCTTTAGCAATCAGCCCCAGCATTTT. Protein product: CASSFSNQPQHF.

The chain has TRBV19 and TRBJ1-2; 9 bases align to TRBD1. Germline CDR1 is LNHDA and CDR2 is SQIVND (reference sequence). J lost 3 bases, V lost 4 bases, and 6 bases had no gene match. The CDR3 loop spans 15 amino acids. The CDR3 spells CASSTIGQGYYGYTF. CDR3 coding DNA: TGTGCCAGTAGTACCATTGGACAGGGGTACTATGGCTACACCTTC. Looking up the rest from reference TRBV19 and TRBJ1-2 gives the full variable domain: DGGITQSPKYLFRKEGQNVTLSCEQNLNHDAMYWYRQDPGQGLRLIYYSQIVNDFQKGDIAEGYSVSREKKESFPLTVTSAQKNPTAFYLCASSTIGQGYYGYTFGSGTRLTVV.

The CDR3, as DNA: TGTGCCAGCAGGGATAGGGACTGGTACGAGCAGTACGTC. Amino acid sequence: CASRDRDWYEQYV. This chain connects TRBV2 to TRBJ2-7; D possibly corresponds to TRBD2 (6 bases). Germline CDR1 is SNHLY and CDR2 is FYNNEI. The length of the CDR3 is 13 residues. Trimming left V 6 bases short and J 4 bases short, with 13 bases between.

There are a few counts of this clone. This chain joins TRBV6-5 and TRBJ2-1; no clear D. The CDR3 extends over 13 amino acids. The V end lost 2 bases, the J end lost 2 bases, and 4 bases lay between the germline ends. Germline lookup yields CDR1 MNHEY and CDR2 SVGAGI. CDR3 in amino acids: CASSYRAYNEQFF. CDR3 nucleotide sequence: TGTGCCAGCAGTTACCGGGCCTACAATGAGCAGTTCTTC.

The chain's CDR3 is CASSLGRGWSTGELFF. CDR3 coding DNA: TGTGCCAGCAGCTTAGGAAGGGGGTGGAGCACCGGGGAGCTGTTTTTT. The chain uses TRBV7-9 and TRBJ2-2; TRBD1 is a possible D gene (6 bases). Between the trimmed V and J ends, which lost 1 base and 4 bases, there was a span of 13 bases. Germline V gene lookup returns CDR1 SEHNR and CDR2 FQNEAQ (reference sequence). The CDR3 contains 16 residues. Using reference TRBV7-9 and TRBJ2-2 for the parts outside the CDR3, the full variable domain is DTGVSQNPRHKITKRGQNVTFRCDPISEHNRLYWYRQTLGQGPEFLTYFQNEAQLEKSRLLSDRFSAERPKGSFSTLEIQRTEQGDSAMYLCASSLGRGWSTGELFFGEGSRLTVL.

The chain has TRBV7-2 and TRBJ2-1, with D uncertain. In germline, CDR1 is SGHTA, CDR2 FQGNSA. V dropped 1 base and J dropped 12 bases, with 7 bases sitting between them. This CDR3 spans 11 amino acids. This CDR3 is CASSLGLVQFF. The CDR3 DNA follows: TGTGCCAGCAGCTTAGGTCTCGTGCAGTTCTTC.

The V and J genes are TRBV5-5 and TRBJ1-1; D perhaps matches TRBD1 (6 bases). V lost 4 bases and J lost 3, with 13 bases in between. Per the germline V gene, CDR1 is SGHKS and CDR2 is YYEKEE (reference sequence). The CDR3 covers 14 residues. The CDR3 here is CASSPGTRYTEAFF. CDR3 sequence (DNA): TGTGCCAGCAGCCCCGGGACACGCTACACTGAAGCTTTCTTT.

This clone came up a few times. This rearrangement joins TRBV5-1 to TRBJ2-1; 8 bases fit TRBD1. Per the germline V gene, CDR1 is SGHRS and CDR2 is YFSETQ. This CDR3 has 15 residues. The junction had 9 bases not matched to a gene; V was cut back by 5 bases and J by 5 bases. CDR3 bases: TGCGCCAGCAGTCTTGCACAGGGGGTTCACAATGAGCAGTTCTTC. Encoded protein: CASSLAQGVHNEQFF.

The sample holds a few counts of this clone. The V gene is TRBV25-1, the J gene TRBJ2-5; possibly TRBD2 for D (6 bases). The CDR3 totals 14 residues. Germline lookup yields CDR1 MGHDK and CDR2 SYGVNS. V was pared by 8 bases and J by 7 bases, with 20 bases between. Here the CDR3 DNA reads TGTGCCAGCTCCGTCCCGGGAGAGAAAGGGACCCAGTACTTC. This gives the protein CASSVPGEKGTQYF.

This clone has a handful of counts. V usage is TRBV11-2 and J usage is TRBJ2-7; 10 bases agree with TRBD1. Trimming at V came to 4 bases and at J to 2 bases, leaving 5 bases not matched to a gene. The CDR3 spans 15 residues. Germline CDR1 is SGHAT and CDR2 is FQNNGV. CDR3 DNA sequence: TGTGCCAGCAGCTCGAAGGGACAGGGGACCTACGAGCAGTACTTC. Its translation: CASSSKGQGTYEQYF.